The present T cell receptor beta chain was sequenced within a study of post-analysis software for immune sequencing data. Study-level findings and limits: A handful of TRBV segments were significantly more frequent in patients than in controls. TRBV5-6, TRBV5-1 and TRBV20-1 were among these segments. Pronounced co-clustering by F measure was evident among identically batched samples. There was significantly lower normalized Chao1 diversity in multiple sclerosis patients than in controls.

Unique-molecular-identifier-tagged TCR beta cDNA libraries were used. TCRdb analysed the PCR reads with MiXCR anew, one entry per CDR3 protein. The repertoire holds hundreds of thousands of distinct CDR3 sequences, with just under 30% as singletons. The CDR3 has 16 amino acids. Per the germline V gene, CDR1 is MGHRA and CDR2 is YSYEKL. The junction had 8 bases not matched to a gene; V was cut back by 1 base and J by 9 bases. Turning to this clonotype: The antigen remains undetermined.

This chain connects TRBV4-1 to TRBJ2-1; TRBD2 matches at 11 bases. The clonotype was recovered from a girl aged 5-17 years with multiple sclerosis. The sequencing input was blood. Written as DNA, the CDR3 is TGCGCCAGCAGCCAAGGACTAGCGGGGTTTTCCAGTGAGCAGTTCTTC. Translating gives CASSQGLAGFSSEQFF.